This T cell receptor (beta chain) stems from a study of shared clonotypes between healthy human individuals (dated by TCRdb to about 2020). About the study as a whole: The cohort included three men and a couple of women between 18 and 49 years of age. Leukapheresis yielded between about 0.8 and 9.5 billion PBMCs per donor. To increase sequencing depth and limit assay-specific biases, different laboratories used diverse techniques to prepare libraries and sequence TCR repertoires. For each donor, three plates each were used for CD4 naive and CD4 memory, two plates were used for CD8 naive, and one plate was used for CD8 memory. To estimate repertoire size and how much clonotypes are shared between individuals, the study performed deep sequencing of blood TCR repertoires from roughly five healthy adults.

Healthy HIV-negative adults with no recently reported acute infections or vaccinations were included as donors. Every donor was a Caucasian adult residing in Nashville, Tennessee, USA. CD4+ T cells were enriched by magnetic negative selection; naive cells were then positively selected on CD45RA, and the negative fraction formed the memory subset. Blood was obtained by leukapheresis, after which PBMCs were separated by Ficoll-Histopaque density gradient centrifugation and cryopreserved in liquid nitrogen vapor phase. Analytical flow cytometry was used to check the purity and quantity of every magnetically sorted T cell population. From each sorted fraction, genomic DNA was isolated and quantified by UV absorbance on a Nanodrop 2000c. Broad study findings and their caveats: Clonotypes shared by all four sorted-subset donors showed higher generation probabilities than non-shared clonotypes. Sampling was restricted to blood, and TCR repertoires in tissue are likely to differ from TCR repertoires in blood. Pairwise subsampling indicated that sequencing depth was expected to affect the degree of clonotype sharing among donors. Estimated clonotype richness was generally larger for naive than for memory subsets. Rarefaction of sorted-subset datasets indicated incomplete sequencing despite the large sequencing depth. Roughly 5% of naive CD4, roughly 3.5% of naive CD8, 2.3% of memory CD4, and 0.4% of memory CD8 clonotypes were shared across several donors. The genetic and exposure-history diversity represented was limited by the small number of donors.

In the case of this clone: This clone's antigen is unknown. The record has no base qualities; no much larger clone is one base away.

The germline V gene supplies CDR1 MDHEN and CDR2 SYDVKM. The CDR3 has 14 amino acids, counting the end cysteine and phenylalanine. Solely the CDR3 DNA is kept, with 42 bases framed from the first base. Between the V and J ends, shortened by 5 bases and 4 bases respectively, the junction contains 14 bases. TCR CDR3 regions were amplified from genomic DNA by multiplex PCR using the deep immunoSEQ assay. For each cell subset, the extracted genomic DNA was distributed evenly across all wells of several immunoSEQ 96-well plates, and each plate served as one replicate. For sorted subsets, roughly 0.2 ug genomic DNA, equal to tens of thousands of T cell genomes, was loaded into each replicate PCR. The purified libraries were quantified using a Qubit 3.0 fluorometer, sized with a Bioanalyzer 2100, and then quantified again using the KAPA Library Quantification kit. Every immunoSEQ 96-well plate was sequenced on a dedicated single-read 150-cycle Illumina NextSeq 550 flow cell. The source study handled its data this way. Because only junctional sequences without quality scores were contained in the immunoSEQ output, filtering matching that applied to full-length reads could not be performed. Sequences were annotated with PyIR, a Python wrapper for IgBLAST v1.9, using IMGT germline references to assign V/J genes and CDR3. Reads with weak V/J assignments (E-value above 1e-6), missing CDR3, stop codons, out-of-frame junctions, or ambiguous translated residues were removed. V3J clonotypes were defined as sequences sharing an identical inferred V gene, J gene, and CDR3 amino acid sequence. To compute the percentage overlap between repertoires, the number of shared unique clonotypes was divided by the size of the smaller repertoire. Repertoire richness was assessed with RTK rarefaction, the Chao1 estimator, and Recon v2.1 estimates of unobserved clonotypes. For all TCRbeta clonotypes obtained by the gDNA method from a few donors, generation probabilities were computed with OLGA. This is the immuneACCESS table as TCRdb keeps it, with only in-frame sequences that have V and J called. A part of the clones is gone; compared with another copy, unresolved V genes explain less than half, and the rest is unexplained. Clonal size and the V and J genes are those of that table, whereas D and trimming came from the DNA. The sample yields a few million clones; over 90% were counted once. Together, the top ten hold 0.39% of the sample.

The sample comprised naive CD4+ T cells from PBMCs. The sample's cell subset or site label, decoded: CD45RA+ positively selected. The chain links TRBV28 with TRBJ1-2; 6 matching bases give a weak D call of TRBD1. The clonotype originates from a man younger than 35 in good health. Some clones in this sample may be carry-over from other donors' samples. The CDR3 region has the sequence CASSARDIPYGYTF. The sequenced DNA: TGTGCCAGCAGTGCTAGGGACATTCCCTATGGCTACACCTTC.